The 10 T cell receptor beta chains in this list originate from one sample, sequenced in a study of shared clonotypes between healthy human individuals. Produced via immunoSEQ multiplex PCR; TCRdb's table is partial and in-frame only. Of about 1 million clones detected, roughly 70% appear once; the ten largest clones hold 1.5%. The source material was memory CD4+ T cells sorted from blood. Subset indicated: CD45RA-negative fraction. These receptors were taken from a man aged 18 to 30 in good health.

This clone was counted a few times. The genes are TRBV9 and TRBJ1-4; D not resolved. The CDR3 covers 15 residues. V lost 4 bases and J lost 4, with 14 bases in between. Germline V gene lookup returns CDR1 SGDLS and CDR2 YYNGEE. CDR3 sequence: CASSISSDLNEKLFF. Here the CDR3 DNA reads TGTGCCAGCAGCATATCCAGCGATCTTAATGAAAAACTGTTTTTT.

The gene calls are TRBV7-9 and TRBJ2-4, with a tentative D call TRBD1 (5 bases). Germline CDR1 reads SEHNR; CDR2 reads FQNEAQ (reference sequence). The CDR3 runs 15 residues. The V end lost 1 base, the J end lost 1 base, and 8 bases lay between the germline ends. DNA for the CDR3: TGTGCCAGCAGCTTAGGGGGCCCGGCCAAAAACATTCAGTACTTC. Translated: CASSLGGPAKNIQYF.

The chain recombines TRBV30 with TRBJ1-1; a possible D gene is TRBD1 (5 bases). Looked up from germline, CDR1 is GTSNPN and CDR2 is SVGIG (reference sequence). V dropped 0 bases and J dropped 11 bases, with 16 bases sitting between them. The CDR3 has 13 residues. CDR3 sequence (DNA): TGTGCCTGGAGTGTACACGGGGCGGAAGGGGCTTTCTTT. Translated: CAWSVHGAEGAFF.

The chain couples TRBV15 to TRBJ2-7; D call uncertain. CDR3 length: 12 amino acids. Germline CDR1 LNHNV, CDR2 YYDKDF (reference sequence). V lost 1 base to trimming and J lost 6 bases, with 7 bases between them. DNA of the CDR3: TGTGCCACCAGCAGAGTGCCGGGCGAGCAGTACTTC. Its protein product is CATSRVPGEQYF. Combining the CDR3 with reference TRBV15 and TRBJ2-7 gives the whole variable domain DAMVIQNPRYQVTQFGKPVTLSCSQTLNHNVMYWYQQKSSQAPKLLFHYYDKDFNNEADTPDNFQSRRPNTSFCFLDIRSPGLGDTAMYLCATSRVPGEQYFGPGTRLTVT.

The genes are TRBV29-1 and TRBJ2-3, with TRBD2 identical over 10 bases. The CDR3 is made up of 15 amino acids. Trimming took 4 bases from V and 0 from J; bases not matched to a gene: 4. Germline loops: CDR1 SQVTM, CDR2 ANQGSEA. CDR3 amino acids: CSVGGTSESTDTQYF. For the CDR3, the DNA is TGCAGCGTTGGAGGGACTAGCGAAAGCACAGATACGCAGTATTTT.

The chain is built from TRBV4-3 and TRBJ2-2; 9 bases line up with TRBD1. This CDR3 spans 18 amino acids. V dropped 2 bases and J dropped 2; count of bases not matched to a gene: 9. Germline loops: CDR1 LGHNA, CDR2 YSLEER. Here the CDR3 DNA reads TGCGCCAGCAGCCAATCCACCGGGACAGGGACCAACACCGGGGAGCTGTTTTTT. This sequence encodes CASSQSTGTGTNTGELFF.

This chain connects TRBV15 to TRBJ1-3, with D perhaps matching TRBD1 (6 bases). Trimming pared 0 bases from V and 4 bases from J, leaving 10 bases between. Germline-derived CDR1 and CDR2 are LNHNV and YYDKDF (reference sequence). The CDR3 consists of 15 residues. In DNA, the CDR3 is TGTGCCACCAGCAGAGACGGGGGCGCAGGAAACACCATATATTTT. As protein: CATSRDGGAGNTIYF.

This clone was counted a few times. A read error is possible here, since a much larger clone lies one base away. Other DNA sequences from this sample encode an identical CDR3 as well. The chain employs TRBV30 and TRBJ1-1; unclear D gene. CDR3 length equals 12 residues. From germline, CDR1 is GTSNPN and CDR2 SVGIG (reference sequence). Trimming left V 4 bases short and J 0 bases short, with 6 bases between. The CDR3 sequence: CAWKVMNTEAFF. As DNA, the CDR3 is TGTGCCTGGAAGGTCATGAACACTGAAGCTTTCTTT.

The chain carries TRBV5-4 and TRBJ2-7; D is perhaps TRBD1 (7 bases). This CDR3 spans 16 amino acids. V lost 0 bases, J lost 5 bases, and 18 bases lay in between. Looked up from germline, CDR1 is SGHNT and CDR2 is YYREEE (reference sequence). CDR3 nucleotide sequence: TGTGCCAGCAGCTTGGCAGGGGCAGGGGGGTTTAACGAGCAGTACTTC. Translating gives CASSLAGAGGFNEQYF. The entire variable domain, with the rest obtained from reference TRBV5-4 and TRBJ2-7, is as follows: ETGVTQSPTHLIKTRGQQVTLRCSSQSGHNTVSWYQQALGQGPQFIFQYYREEENGRGNFPPRFSGLQFPNYSSELNVNALELDDSALYLCASSLAGAGGFNEQYFGPGTRLTVT.

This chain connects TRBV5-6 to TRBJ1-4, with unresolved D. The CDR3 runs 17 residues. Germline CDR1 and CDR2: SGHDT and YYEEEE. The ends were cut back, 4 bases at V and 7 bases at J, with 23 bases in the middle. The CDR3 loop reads CASSPRTTSPNTEKLFF. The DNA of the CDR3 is TGTGCCAGCAGCCCGCGGACCACAAGCCCCAATACTGAAAAACTGTTTTTT.